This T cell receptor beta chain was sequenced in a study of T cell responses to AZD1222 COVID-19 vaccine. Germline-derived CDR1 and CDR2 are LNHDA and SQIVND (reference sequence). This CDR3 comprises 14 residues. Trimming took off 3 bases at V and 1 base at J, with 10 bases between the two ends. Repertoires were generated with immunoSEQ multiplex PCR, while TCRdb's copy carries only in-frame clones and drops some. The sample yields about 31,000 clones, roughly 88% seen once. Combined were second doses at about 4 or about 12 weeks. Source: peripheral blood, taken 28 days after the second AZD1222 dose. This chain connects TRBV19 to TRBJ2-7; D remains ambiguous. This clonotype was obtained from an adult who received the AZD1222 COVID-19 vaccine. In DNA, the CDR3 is TGTGCCAGTAGTATTAGCCTTGGTTCCTACGAGCAGTACTTC. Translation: CASSISLGSYEQYF.